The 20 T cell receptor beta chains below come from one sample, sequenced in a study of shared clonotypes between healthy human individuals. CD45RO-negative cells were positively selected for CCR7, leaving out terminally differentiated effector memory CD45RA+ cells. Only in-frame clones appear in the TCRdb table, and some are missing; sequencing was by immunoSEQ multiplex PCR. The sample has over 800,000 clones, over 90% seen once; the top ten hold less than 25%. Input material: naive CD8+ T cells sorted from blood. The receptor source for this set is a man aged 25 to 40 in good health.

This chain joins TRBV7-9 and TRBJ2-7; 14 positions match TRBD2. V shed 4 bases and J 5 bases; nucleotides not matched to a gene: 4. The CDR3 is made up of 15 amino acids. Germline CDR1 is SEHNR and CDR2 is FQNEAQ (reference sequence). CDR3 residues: CASSSGLAGEDEQYF. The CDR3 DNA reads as TGTGCCAGCAGCTCGGGACTAGCGGGAGAGGACGAGCAGTACTTC.

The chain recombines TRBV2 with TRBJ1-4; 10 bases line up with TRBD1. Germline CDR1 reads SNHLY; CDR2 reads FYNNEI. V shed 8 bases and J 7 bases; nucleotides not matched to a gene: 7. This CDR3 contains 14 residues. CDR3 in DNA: TGTGCCAGCTGGGACAGGGGCATAAGTGAAAAACTGTTTTTT. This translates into CASWDRGISEKLFF. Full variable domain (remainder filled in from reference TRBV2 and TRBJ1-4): EPEVTQTPSHQVTQMGQEVILRCVPISNHLYFYWYRQILGQKVEFLVSFYNNEISEKSEIFDDQFSVERPDGSNFTLKIRSTKLEDSAMYFCASWDRGISEKLFFGSGTQLSVL.

The CDR3 nucleotides read TGTGCCAGCAGCTTAGACCCTAGCGGGGCCCTCTCCTACAATGAGCAGTTCTTC. It translates to CASSLDPSGALSYNEQFF. The genes are TRBV7-9 and TRBJ2-1, with TRBD2 matching 9 bases. The V segment lost 1 base and the J segment 0 bases; nucleotides outside the gene matches: 7. The germline gives CDR1 SEHNR, CDR2 FQNEAQ (reference sequence). This CDR3 is built from 18 residues.

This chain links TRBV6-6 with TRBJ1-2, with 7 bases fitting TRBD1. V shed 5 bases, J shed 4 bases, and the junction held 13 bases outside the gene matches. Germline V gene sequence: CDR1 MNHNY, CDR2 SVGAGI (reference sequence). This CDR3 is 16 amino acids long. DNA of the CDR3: TGTGCCAGCAGTCAATTTCCTCAGGACAGGAGCTATGGCTACACCTTC. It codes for CASSQFPQDRSYGYTF.

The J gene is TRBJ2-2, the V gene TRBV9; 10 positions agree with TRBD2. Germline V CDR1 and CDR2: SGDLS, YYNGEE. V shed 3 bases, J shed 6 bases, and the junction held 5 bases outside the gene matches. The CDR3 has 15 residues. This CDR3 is CASSGTSGRSGELFF. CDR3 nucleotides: TGTGCCAGCAGCGGGACTAGCGGACGTTCCGGGGAGCTGTTTTTT.

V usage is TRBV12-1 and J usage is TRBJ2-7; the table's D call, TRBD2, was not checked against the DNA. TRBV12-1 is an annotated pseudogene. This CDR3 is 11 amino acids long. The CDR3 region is CASPTGGQQYF. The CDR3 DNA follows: TGTGCCAGCCCCACGGGGGGTCAGCAGTACTTC.

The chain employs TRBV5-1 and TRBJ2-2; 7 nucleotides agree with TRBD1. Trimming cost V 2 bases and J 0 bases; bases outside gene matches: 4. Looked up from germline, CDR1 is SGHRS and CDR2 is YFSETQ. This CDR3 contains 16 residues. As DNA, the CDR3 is TGCGCCAGCAGCTTCTGGGGACAGCCGAACACCGGGGAGCTGTTTTTT. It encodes CASSFWGQPNTGELFF. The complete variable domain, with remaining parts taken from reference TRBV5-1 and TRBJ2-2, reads KAGVTQTPRYLIKTRGQQVTLSCSPISGHRSVSWYQQTPGQGLQFLFEYFSETQRNKGNFPGRFSGRQFSNSRSEMNVSTLELGDSALYLCASSFWGQPNTGELFFGEGSRLTVL.

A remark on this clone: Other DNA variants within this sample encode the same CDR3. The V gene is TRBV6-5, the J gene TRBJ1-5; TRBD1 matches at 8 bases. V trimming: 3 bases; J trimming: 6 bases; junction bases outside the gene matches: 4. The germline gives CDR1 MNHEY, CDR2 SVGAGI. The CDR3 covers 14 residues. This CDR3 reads CASSYGQGTQPQHF. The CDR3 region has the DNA TGTGCCAGCAGTTATGGACAGGGCACTCAGCCCCAGCATTTT.

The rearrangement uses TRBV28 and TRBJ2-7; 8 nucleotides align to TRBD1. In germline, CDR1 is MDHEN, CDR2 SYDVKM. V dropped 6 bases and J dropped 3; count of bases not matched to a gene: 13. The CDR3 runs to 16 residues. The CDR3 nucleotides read TGTGCCAGCAGATCTCCGGGGACAGGTCAAGACTACGAGCAGTACTTC. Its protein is CASRSPGTGQDYEQYF.

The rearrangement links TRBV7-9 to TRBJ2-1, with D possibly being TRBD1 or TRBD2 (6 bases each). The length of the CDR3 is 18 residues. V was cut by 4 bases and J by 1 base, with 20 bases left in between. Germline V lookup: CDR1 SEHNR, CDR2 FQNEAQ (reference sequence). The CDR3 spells CASSSTDSGGTSYNEQFF. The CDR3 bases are TGTGCCAGCAGCTCCACGGACAGTGGCGGGACTTCCTACAATGAGCAGTTCTTC.

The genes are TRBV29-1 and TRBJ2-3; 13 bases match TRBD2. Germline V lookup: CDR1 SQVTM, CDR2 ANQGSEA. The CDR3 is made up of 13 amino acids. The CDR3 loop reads CSGTSGNTDTQYF. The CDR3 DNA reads TGCAGTGGGACTAGCGGGAACACAGATACGCAGTATTTT.

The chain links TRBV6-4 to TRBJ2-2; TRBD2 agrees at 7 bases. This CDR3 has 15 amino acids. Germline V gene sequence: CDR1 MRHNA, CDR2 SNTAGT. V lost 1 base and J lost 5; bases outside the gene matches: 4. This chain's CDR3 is CASSDFGSGTGELFF. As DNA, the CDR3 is TGTGCCAGCAGTGACTTCGGTAGCGGGACCGGGGAGCTGTTTTTT.

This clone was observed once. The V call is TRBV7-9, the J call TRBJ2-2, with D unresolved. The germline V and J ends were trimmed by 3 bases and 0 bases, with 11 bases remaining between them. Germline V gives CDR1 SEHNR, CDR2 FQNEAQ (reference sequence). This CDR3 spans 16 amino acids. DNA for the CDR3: TGTGCCAGCAGCTTGCAAGAGAGCGCGAACACCGGGGAGCTGTTTTTT. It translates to CASSLQESANTGELFF.

The CDR3 here is CASSDPAGRTGELFF. The CDR3 coding sequence is TGTGCCAGCAGTGACCCAGCGGGACGGACCGGGGAGCTGTTTTTT. The rearrangement links TRBV2 to TRBJ2-2; 7 positions match TRBD2. After removal of 3 bases from V and 5 bases from J, the junction contained 6 bases not matched to a gene. The CDR3 is 15 amino acids. Germline V gene data show CDR1 as SNHLY and CDR2 as FYNNEI.

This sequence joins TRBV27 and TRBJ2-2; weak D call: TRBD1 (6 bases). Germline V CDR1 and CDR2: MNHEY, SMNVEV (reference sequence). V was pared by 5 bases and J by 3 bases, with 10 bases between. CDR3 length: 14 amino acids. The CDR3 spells CASSREGDTGELFF. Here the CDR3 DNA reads TGTGCCAGCAGTCGAGAGGGGGACACCGGGGAGCTGTTTTTT.

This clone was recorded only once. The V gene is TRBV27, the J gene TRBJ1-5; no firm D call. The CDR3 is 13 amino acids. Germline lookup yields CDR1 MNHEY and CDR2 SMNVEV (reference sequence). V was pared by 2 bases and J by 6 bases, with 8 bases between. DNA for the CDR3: TGTGCCAGCAGTTTAGGGTCTGTTCAGCCCCAGCATTTT. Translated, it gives CASSLGSVQPQHF.

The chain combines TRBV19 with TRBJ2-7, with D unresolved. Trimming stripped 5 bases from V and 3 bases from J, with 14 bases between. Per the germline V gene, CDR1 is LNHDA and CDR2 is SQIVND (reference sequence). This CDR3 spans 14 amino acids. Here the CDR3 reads CASSPAVSGYEQYF. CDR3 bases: TGTGCCAGTAGTCCTGCGGTGTCTGGCTACGAGCAGTACTTC. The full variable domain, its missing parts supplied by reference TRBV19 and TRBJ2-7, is DGGITQSPKYLFRKEGQNVTLSCEQNLNHDAMYWYRQDPGQGLRLIYYSQIVNDFQKGDIAEGYSVSREKKESFPLTVTSAQKNPTAFYLCASSPAVSGYEQYFGPGTRLTVT.

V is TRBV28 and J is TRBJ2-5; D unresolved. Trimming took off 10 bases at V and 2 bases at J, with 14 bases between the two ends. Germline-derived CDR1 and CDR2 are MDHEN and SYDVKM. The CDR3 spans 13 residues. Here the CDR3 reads CATQRTNQETQYF. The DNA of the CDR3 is TGTGCCACCCAGAGGACCAATCAAGAGACCCAGTACTTC.

CDR3 amino acids: CAWSVSSGFNEQFF. The CDR3 nucleotides are TGTGCCTGGAGTGTATCGTCAGGGTTCAATGAGCAGTTCTTC. The chain carries TRBV30 and TRBJ2-1; D may be TRBD1 (5 bases). Germline V lookup: CDR1 GTSNPN, CDR2 SVGIG (reference sequence). Trimming took off 0 bases at V and 6 bases at J, with 12 bases between the two ends. The CDR3 runs to 14 residues.

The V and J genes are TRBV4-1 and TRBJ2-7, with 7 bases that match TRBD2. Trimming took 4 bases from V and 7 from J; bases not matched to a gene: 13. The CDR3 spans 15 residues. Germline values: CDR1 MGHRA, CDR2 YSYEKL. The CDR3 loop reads CASSPRRDPGGEQYF. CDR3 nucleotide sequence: TGCGCCAGCAGCCCCAGGAGGGACCCCGGGGGGGAGCAGTACTTC.